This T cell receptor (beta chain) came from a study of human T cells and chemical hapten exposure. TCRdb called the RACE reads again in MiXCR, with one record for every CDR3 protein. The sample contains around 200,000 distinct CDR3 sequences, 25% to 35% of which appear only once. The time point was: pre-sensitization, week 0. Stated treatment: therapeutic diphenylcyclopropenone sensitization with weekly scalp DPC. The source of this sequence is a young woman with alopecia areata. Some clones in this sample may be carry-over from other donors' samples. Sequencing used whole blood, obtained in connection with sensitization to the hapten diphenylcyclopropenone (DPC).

The CDR3 here is CASSTSGQGHSEAFF. The DNA for the CDR3 is TGTGCCAGCAGCACGTCGGGACAGGGCCATAGTGAAGCTTTCTTT. The gene calls are TRBV9 and TRBJ1-1, with 9 positions matching TRBD1. The CDR3 consists of 15 residues. The germline V gene encodes CDR1 SGDLS and CDR2 YYNGEE. Trimming took 4 bases from V and 7 from J; bases not matched to a gene: 11.